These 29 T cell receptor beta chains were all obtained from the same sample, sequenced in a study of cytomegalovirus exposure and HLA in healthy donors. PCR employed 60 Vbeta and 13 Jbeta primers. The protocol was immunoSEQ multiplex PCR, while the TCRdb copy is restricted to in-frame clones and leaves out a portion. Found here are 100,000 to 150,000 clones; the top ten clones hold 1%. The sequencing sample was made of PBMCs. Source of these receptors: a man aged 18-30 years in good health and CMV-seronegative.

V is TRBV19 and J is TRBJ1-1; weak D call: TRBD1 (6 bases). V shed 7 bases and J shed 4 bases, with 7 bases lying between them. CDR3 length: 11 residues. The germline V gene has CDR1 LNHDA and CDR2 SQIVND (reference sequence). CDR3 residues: CASKGGTEAFF. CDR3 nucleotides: TGTGCCAGTAAAGGGGGCACTGAAGCTTTCTTT.

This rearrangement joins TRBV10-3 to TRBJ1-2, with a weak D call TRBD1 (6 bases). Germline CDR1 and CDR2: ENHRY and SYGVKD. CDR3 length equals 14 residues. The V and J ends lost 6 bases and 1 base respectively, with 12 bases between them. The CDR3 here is CAIRNRESNYGYTF. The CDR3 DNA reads TGTGCCATCAGGAACAGGGAGAGTAACTATGGCTACACCTTC.

CDR3 in DNA: TGTGCCAGCAGCTTCGAACAGGGGAGCCACGAGCAGTACTTC. Its translation: CASSFEQGSHEQYF. The chain combines TRBV7-9 with TRBJ2-7; 7 bases are a match to TRBD1. In germline, CDR1 is SEHNR, CDR2 FQNEAQ (reference sequence). V gave up 3 bases and J gave up 5 bases; unmatched junction bases: 7. This CDR3 is 14 amino acids long.

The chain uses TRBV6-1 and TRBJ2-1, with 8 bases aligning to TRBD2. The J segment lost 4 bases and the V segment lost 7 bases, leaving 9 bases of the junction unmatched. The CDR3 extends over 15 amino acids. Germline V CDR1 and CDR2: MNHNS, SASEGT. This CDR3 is CASNNGRAYYNEQFF. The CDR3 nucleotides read TGTGCCAGCAATAACGGGAGGGCCTATTACAATGAGCAGTTCTTC.

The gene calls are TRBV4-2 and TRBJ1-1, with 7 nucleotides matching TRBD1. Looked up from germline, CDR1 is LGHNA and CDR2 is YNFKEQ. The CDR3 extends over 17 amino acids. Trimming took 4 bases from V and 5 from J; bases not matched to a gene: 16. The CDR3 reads CASSRSDGQEVRTEAFF. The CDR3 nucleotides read TGTGCCAGCAGCCGGAGTGATGGACAGGAGGTTCGGACTGAAGCTTTCTTT.

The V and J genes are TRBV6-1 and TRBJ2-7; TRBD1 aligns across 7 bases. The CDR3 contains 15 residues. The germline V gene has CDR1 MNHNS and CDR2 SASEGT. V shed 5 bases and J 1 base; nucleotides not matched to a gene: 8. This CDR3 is CASSQLPGQSYEQYF. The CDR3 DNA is TGTGCCAGCAGTCAATTACCGGGACAGTCCTACGAGCAGTACTTC.

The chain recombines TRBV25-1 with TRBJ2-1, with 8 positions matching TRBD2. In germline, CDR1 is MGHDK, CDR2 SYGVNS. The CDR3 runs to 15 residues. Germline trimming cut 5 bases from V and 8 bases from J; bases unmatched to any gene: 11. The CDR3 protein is CASSHVGVAGHEQFF. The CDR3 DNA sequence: TGTGCCAGCAGTCATGTCGGGGTAGCGGGACATGAGCAGTTCTTC. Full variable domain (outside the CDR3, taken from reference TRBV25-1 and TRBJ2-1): EADIYQTPRYLVIGTGKKITLECSQTMGHDKMYWYQQDPGMELHLIHYSYGVNSTEKGDLSSESTVSRIRTEHFPLTLESARPSHTSQYLCASSHVGVAGHEQFFGPGTRLTVL.

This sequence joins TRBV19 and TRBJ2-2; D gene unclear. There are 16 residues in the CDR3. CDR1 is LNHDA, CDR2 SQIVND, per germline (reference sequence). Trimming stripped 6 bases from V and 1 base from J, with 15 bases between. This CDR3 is CASSSYRQRNTGELFF. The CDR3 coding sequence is TGTGCCAGTAGCTCCTACCGACAAAGGAACACCGGGGAGCTGTTTTTT.

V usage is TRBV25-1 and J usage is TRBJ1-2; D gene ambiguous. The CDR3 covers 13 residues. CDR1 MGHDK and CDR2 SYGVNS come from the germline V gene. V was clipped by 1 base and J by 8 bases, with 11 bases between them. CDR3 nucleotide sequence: TGTGCCAGCAGTGAATTAGTACCCGTGGGCTACACCTTC. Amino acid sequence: CASSELVPVGYTF.

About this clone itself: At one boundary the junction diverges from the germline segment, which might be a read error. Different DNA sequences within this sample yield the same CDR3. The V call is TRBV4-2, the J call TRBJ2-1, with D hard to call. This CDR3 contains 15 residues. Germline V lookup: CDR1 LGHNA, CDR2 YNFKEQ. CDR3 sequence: CASSQEVLSYNEQFF. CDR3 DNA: TGTGCCAGTAGCCAAGAAGTACTGTCCTACAATGAGCAGTTCTTC.

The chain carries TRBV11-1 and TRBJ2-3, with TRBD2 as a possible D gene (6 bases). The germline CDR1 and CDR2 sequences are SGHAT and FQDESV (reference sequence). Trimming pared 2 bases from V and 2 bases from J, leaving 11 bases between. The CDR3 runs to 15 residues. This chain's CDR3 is CASSLQRGNTDTQYF. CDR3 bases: TGTGCCAGCAGCTTACAGCGCGGGAACACAGATACGCAGTATTTT.

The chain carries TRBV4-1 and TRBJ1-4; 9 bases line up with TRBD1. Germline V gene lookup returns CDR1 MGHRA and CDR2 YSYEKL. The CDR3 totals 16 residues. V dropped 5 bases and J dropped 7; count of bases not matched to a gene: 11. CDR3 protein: CASSGNRGLVGEKLFF. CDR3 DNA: TGCGCCAGCAGCGGTAACAGGGGGCTGGTTGGTGAAAAACTGTTTTTT.

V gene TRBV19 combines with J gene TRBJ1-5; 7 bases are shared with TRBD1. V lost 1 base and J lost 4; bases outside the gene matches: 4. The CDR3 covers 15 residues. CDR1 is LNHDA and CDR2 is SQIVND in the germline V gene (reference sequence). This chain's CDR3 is CASSIVTGENQPQHF. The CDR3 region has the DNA TGTGCCAGTAGTATAGTCACAGGGGAAAATCAGCCCCAGCATTTT.

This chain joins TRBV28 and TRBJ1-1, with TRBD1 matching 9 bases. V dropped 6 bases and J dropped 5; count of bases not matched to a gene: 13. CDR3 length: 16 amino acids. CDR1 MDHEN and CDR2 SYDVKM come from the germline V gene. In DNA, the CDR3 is TGTGCCAGCAGCTCCCCCATGACAGGGGGGTTAACTGAAGCTTTCTTT. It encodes CASSSPMTGGLTEAFF.

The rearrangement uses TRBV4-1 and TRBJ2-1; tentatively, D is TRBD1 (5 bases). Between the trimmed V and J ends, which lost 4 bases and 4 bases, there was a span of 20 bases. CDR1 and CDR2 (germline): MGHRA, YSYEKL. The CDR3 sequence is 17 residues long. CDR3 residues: CASSLNRVQGPYNEQFF. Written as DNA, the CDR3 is TGCGCCAGCAGCCTTAATAGGGTCCAGGGCCCTTACAATGAGCAGTTCTTC.

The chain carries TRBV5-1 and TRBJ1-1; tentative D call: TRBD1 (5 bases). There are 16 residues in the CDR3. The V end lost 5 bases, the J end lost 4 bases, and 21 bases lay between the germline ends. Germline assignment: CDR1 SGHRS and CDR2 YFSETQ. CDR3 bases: TGCGCCAGCAGTTTCGCCGGGACTCCCGGGGTCACTGAAGCTTTCTTT. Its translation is CASSFAGTPGVTEAFF.

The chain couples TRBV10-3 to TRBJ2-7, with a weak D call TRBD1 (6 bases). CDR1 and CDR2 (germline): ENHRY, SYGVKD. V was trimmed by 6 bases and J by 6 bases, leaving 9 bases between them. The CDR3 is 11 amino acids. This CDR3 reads CAISPGVEQYF. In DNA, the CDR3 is TGTGCCATCAGCCCAGGGGTCGAGCAGTACTTC.

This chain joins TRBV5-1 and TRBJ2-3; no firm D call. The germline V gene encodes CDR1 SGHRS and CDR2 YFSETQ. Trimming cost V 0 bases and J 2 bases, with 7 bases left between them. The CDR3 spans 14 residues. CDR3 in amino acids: CASSLGLYTDTQYF. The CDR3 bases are TGCGCCAGCAGCTTGGGTCTCTACACAGATACGCAGTATTTT. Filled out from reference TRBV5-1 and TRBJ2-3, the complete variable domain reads KAGVTQTPRYLIKTRGQQVTLSCSPISGHRSVSWYQQTPGQGLQFLFEYFSETQRNKGNFPGRFSGRQFSNSRSEMNVSTLELGDSALYLCASSLGLYTDTQYFGPGTRLTVL.

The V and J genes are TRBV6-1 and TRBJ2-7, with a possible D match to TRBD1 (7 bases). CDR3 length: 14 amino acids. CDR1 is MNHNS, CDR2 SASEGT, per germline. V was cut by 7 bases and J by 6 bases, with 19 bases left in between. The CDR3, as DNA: TGTGCCAGCACCAGAACAGGGGTAGCGGTCGAGCAGTACTTC. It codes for CASTRTGVAVEQYF.

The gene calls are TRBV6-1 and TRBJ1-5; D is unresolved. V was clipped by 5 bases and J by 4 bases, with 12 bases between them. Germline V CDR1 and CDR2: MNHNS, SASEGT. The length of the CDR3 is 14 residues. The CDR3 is CASSISGDNQPQHF. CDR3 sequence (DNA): TGTGCCAGCAGTATCAGCGGGGATAATCAGCCCCAGCATTTT.

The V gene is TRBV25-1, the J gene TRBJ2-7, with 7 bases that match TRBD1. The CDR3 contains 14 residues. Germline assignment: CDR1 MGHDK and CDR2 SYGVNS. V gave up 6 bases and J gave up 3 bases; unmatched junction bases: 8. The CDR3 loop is CASRRQGTFYEQYF. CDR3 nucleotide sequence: TGTGCCAGCAGACGACAGGGAACCTTCTACGAGCAGTACTTC.

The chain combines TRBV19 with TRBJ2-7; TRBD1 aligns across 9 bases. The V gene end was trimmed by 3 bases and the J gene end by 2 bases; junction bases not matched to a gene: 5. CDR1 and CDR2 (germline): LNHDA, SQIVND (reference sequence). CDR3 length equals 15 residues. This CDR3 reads CASSITGTGTYEQYF. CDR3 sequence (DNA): TGTGCCAGTAGTATTACCGGGACAGGGACCTACGAGCAGTACTTC.

Here the CDR3 reads CASSLYSADTDTQYF. In nucleotides, the CDR3 is TGTGCCAGCAGTTTATATAGCGCAGACACAGATACGCAGTATTTT. The V and J genes are TRBV28 and TRBJ2-3; D is perhaps TRBD2 (5 bases). The germline gives CDR1 MDHEN, CDR2 SYDVKM. V was shortened by 1 base and J by 2 bases, with 10 bases between the two germline ends. The CDR3 loop spans 15 amino acids.

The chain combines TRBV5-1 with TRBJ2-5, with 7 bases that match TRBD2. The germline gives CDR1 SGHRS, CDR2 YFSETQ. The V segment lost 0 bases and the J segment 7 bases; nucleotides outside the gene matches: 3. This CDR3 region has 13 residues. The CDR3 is CASSLGEGRTQYF. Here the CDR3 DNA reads TGCGCCAGCAGCTTGGGGGAGGGCCGGACCCAGTACTTC.

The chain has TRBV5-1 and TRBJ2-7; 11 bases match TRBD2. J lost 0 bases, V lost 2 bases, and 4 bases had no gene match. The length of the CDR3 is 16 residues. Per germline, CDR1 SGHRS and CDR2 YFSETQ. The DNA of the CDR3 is TGCGCCAGCAGCTTTAGCGGGAGGGCCTACTCCTACGAGCAGTACTTC. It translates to CASSFSGRAYSYEQYF. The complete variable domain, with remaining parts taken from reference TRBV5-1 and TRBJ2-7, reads KAGVTQTPRYLIKTRGQQVTLSCSPISGHRSVSWYQQTPGQGLQFLFEYFSETQRNKGNFPGRFSGRQFSNSRSEMNVSTLELGDSALYLCASSFSGRAYSYEQYFGPGTRLTVT.

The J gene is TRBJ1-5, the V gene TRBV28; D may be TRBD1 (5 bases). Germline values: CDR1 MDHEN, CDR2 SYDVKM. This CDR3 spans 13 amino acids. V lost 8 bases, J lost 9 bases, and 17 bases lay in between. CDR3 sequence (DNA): TGTGCCAGCTCTTCGGGGGGGATAGGGCCCCAGCATTTT. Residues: CASSSGGIGPQHF.

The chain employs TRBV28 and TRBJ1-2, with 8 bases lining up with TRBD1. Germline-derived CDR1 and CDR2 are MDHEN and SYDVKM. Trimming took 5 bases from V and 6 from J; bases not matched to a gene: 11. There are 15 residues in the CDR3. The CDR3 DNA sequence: TGTGCCAGCAGTCCGGGGACAGGTAAACCAGATGGCTACACCTTC. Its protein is CASSPGTGKPDGYTF.

CDR3 sequence reads: CASRTGPNEKLFF. For the CDR3, the DNA is TGTGCCAGCAGGACAGGGCCTAATGAAAAACTGTTTTTT. J is TRBJ1-4 and V is TRBV2, with 7 nucleotides matching TRBD1. CDR3 length: 13 amino acids. Germline loops: CDR1 SNHLY, CDR2 FYNNEI. Losses at the gene ends were 6 bases for V and 3 bases for J; bases not matched to a gene: 1.

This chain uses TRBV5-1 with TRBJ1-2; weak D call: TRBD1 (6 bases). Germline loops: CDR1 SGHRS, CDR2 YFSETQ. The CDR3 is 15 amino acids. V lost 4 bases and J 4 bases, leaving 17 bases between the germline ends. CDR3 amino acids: CASSLGGPRGYGYTF. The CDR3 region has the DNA TGCGCCAGCAGCCTTGGGGGACCCAGGGGCTATGGCTACACCTTC.